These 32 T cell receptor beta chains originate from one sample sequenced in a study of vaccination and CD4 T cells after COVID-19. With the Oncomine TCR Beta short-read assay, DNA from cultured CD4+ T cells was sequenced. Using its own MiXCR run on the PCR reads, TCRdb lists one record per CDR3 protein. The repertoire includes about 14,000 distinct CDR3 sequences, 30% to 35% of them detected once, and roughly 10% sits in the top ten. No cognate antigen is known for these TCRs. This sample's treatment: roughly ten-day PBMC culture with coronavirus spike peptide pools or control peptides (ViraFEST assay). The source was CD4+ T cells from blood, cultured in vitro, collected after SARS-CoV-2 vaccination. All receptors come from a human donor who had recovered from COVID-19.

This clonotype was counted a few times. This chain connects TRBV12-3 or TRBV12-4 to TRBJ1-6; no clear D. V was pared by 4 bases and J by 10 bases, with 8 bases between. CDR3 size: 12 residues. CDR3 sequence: CASSSPPSPLHF. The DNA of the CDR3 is TGTGCCAGCAGTTCCCCCCCCTCACCCCTCCACTTT.

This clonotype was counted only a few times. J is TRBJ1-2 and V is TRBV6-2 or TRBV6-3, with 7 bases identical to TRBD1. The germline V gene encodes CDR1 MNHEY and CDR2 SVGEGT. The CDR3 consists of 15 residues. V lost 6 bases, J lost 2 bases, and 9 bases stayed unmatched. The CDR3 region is CASRPTGERNYGYTF. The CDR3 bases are TGTGCCAGCAGGCCTACAGGGGAAAGGAACTATGGCTACACCTTC.

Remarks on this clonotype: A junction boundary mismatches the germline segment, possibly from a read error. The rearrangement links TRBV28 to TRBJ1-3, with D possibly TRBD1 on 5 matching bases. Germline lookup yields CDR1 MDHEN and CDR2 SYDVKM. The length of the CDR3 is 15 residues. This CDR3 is CASRETDYSGSTIYF. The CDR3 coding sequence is TGTGCCAGCAGAGAGACAGACTACTCTGGAAGCACCATATATTTT.

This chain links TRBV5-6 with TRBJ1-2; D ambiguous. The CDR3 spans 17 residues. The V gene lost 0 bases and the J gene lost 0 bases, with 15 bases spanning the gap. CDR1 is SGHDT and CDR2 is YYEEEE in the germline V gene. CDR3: CASSLAGLALANYGYTF. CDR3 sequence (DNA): TGTGCCAGCAGCTTGGCCGGTTTAGCCCTAGCTAACTATGGCTACACCTTC.

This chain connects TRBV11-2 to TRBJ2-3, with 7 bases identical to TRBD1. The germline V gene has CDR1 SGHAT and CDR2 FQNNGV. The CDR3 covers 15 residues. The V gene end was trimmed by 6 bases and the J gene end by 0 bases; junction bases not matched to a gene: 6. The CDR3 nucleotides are TGTGCCAGCAGTGGAAGACAGGGTAGCACAGATACGCAGTATTTT. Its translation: CASSGRQGSTDTQYF.

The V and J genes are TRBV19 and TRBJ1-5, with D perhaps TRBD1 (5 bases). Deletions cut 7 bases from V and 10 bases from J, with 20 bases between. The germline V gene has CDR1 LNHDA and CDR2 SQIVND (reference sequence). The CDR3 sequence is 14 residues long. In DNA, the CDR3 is TGTGCCAGTACCCCGGTCGAGGGGCGGACTCCCCAGCATTTT. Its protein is CASTPVEGRTPQHF.

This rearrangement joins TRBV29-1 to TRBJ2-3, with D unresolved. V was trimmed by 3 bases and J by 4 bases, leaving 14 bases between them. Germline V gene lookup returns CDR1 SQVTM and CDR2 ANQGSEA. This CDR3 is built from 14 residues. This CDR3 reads CSVDFSAGSDTQYF. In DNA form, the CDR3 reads TGCAGCGTTGACTTTTCGGCCGGGTCAGATACGCAGTATTTT.

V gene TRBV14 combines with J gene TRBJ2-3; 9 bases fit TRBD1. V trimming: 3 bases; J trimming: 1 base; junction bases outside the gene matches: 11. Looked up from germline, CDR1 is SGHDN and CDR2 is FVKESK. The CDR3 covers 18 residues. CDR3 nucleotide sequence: TGTGCCAGCAGCCATGCCGGGACAGGGTCGTGGGGCACAGATACGCAGTATTTT. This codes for CASSHAGTGSWGTDTQYF.

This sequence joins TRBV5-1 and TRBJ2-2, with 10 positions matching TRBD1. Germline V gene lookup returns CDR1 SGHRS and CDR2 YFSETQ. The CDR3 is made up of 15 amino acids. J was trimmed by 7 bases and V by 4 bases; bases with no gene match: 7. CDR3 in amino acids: CASSTRQGALGELFF. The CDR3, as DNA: TGCGCCAGCAGCACACGACAGGGGGCTCTCGGGGAGCTGTTTTTT.

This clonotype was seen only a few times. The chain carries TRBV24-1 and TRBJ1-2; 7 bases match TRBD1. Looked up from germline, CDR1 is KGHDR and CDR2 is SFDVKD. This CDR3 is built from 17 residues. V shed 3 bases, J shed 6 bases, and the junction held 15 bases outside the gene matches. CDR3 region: CATSDPVQGGGRDGYTF. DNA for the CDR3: TGTGCCACCAGTGATCCCGTGCAGGGGGGAGGTCGCGATGGCTACACCTTC.

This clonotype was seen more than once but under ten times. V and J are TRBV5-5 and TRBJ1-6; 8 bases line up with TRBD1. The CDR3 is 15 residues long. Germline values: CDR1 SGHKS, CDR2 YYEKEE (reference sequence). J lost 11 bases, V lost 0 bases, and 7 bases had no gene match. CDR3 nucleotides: TGTGCCAGCAGCTTGGCCGGACAGGGTCCCGCACCCCTCCACTTT. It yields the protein CASSLAGQGPAPLHF.

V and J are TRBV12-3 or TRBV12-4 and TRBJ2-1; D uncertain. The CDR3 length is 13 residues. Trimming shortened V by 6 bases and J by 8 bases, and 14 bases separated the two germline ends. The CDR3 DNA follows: TGTGCCAGCAGCCTCCTGATGTTCTATGAGCAGTTCTTC. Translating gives CASSLLMFYEQFF.

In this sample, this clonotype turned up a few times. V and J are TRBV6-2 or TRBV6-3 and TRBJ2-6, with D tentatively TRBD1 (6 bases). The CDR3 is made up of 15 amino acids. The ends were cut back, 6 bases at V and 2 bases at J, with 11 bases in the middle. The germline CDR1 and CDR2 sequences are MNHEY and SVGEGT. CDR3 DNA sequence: TGTGCCAGCAGCAACACAGGGACTGGGGCCAACGTCCTGACTTTC. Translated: CASSNTGTGANVLTF.

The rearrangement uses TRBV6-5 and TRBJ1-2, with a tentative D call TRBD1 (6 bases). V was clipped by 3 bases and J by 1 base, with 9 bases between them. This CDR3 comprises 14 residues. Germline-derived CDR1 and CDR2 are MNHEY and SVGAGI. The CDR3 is CASSYQDSNYGYTF. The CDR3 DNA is TGTGCCAGCAGTTATCAGGACAGTAACTATGGCTACACCTTC.

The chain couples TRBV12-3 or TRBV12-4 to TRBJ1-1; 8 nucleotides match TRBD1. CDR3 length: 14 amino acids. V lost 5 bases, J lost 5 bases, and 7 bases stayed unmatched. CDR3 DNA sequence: TGTGCCAGCAGTCCAGGGGGCGCGCGGACTGAAGCTTTCTTT. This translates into CASSPGGARTEAFF.

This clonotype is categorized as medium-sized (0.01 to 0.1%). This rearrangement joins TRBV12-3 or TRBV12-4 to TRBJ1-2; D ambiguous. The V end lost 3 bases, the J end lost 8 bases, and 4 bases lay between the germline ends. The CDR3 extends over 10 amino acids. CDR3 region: CASSFPGYTF. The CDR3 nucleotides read TGTGCCAGCAGTTTCCCGGGCTACACCTTC.

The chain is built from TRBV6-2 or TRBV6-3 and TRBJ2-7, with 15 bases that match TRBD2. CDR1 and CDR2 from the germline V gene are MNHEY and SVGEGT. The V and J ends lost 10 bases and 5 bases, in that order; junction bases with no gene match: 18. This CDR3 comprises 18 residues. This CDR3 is CANRAGPGLAGGRDEQYF. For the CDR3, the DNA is TGTGCCAACAGGGCGGGACCGGGACTAGCGGGAGGCCGAGACGAGCAGTACTTC.

The CDR3 reads CASSGARVGPQHF. The CDR3, as DNA: TGTGCCAGCAGTGGGGCCAGGGTGGGGCCCCAGCATTTT. The V and J genes are TRBV28 and TRBJ1-5; possible D gene TRBD1, 5 bases. CDR3 length equals 13 residues. The V and J ends lost 5 bases and 9 bases respectively, with 14 bases between them. CDR1 and CDR2 from the germline V gene are MDHEN and SYDVKM.

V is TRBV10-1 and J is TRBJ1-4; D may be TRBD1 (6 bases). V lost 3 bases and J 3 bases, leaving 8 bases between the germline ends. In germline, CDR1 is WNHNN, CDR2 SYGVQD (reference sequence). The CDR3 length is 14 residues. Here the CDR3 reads CASSDGQSNEKLFF. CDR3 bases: TGCGCCAGCAGTGACGGACAGTCTAATGAAAAACTGTTTTTT.

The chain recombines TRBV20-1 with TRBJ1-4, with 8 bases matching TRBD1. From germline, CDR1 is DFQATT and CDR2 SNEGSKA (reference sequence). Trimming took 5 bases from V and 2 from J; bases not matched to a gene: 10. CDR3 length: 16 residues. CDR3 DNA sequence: TGCAGTGCTCGGCTCGCAGGGGGCGCGACTAATGAAAAACTGTTTTTT. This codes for CSARLAGGATNEKLFF.

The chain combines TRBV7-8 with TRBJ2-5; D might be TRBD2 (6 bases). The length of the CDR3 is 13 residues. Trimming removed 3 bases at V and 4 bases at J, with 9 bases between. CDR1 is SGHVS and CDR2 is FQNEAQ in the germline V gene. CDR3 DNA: TGTGCCAGCAGCTTTAGCGGTGCAGAGACCCAGTACTTC. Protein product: CASSFSGAETQYF.

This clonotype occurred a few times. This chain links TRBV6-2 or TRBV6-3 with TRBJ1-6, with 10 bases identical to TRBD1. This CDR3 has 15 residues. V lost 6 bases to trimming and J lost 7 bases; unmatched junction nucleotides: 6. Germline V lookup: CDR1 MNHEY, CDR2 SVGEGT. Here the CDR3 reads CASRGQGSPNSPLHF. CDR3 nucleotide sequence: TGTGCCAGCAGGGGACAGGGGTCCCCCAATTCACCCCTCCACTTT.

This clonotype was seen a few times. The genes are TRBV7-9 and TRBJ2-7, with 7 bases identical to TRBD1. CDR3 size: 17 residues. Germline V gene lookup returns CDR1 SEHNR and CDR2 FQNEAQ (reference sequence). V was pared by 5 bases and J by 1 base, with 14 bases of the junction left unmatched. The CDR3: CASSPLYTGVASYEQYF. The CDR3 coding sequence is TGTGCCAGCAGCCCTCTTTACACAGGGGTCGCGTCCTACGAGCAGTACTTC.

This CDR3 reads CASSLTGPKNQPQHF. The CDR3 nucleotides read TGTGCCAGCAGTCTGACAGGGCCCAAAAATCAGCCCCAGCATTTT. The chain employs TRBV12-3 or TRBV12-4 and TRBJ1-5, with TRBD1 matching over 7 bases. The CDR3 has 15 amino acids. Trimming cost V 5 bases and J 4 bases; bases outside gene matches: 8.

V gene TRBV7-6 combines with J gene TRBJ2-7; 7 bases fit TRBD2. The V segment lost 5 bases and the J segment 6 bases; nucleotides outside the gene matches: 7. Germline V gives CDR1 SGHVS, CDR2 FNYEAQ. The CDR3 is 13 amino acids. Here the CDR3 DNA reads TGTGCCAGCAGCCAGACTAGCTTGGGCGAGCAGTACTTC. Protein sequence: CASSQTSLGEQYF.

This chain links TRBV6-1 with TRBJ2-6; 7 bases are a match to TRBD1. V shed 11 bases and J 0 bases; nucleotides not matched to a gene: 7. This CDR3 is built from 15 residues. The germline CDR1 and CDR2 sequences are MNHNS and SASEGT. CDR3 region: CAARTGSSGANVLTF. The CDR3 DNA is TGTGCCGCCCGGACAGGCAGCTCTGGGGCCAACGTCCTGACTTTC.

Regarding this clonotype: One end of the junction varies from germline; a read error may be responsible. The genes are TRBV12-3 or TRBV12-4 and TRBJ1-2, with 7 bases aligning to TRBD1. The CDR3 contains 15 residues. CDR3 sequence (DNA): TGTGCCAGGAGTTTATGGGAGGGGGCCCACTATGGCTACACCTTC. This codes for CARSLWEGAHYGYTF.

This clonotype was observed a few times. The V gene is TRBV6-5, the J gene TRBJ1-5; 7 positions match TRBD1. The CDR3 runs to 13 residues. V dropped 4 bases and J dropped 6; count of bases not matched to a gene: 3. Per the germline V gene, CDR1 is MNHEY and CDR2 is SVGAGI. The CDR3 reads CASSWTGAQPQHF. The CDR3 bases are TGTGCCAGCAGTTGGACAGGAGCTCAGCCCCAGCATTTT.

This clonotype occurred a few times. The CDR3 sequence is CASSLVERPDTQYF. The CDR3 bases are TGTGCCAGCAGCTTAGTCGAGCGGCCAGATACGCAGTATTTT. The chain has TRBV11-2 and TRBJ2-3; possibly TRBD2 for D (5 bases). Trimming pared 1 base from V and 4 bases from J, leaving 9 bases between. The CDR3 contains 14 residues. Germline CDR1 reads SGHAT; CDR2 reads FQNNGV.

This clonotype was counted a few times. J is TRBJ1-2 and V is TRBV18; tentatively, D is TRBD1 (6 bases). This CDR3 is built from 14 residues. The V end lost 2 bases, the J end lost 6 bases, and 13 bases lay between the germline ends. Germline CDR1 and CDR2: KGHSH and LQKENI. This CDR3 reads CASSPLGGGDGYTF. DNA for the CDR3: TGTGCCAGCTCACCATTAGGCGGGGGCGATGGCTACACCTTC.

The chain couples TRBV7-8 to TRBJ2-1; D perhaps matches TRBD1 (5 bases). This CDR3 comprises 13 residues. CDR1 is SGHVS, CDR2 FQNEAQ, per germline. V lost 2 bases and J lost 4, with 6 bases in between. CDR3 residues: CASSLQGYNEQFF. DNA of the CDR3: TGTGCCAGCAGCTTACAGGGTTACAATGAGCAGTTCTTC.

CDR3 loop: CASTGSGSGDYEQYF. The CDR3 DNA sequence: TGTGCCAGCACCGGCAGCGGGAGTGGGGACTACGAGCAGTACTTC. The chain recombines TRBV27 with TRBJ2-7, with TRBD2 matching 8 bases. After removal of 7 bases from V and 3 bases from J, the junction contained 11 bases not matched to a gene. The CDR3 sequence is 15 residues long. CDR1 is MNHEY and CDR2 is SMNVEV in the germline V gene (reference sequence).